This T cell receptor (beta chain) was documented in a study of blood T cell repertoires in COVID-19 (dated by TCRdb to the early 2020s). About the investigation overall: Collaborator samples came from the United States, Italy and Spain and covered acute and convalescent phases of COVID-19. The prospective study material was composed of cDNA or gDNA derived from T cells, B-cell-depleted T cells, or PBMCs. Subjects who had been exposed to COVID-19, were actively infected with it, or had recovered from it provided the deeply sampled blood TCRbeta repertoires that made up the dataset. The repertoires were released in a freely available public database intended as a resource for research on the immune response to SARS-CoV-2. The samples were drawn from two sources: the first 160 participants of the ongoing ImmuneRACE study, and 1,200 or so subjects contributed by 6 global collaborators. Nearly every sample came with metadata listing a de-identified subject ID, COVID-19 status, age in years and sex. Where available, HLA class I and class II types were obtained from metadata supplied by the sample provider rather than from assay-based typing.

TCRbeta CDR3 regions were amplified from genomic DNA using the immunoSEQ Assay, a bias-controlled multiplex PCR. In the paper's pipeline: The number of nucleated cells in each sample was estimated by amplification of reference gene primers within the assay. Sequence reads were collapsed and filtered to measure the absolute abundance of every unique TCRbeta CDR3 rearrangement. For each sample, productive Simpson clonality was calculated as the square root of Simpson's diversity index over productive rearrangements. Held by TCRdb, this immuneACCESS table contains in-frame sequences only and omits some clones. Under half of the omission traces to an unresolved V gene where checked; the cause of the rest is unknown. V, J and clone size are those of that table, while D and trimming were read from the DNA. This sample comprises about 74,000 clones, about 91% of them detected only once. The ten most abundant clones make up nearly 5% of the sample.

Taken from the germline V gene, the CDR1 and CDR2 loops are MNHEY and SVGAGI. Unmatched junction bases come to 10, with V trimmed by 6 bases and J by 14 bases. Including the terminal cysteine and phenylalanine, the CDR3 comprises 12 residues. The entry retains the CDR3 DNA only, 36 bases that are in frame from base 1. The investigation overall reported the following: The amount of clinical and demographic metadata varied by source and participant and was provided uncurated.

The sample holds one count of this clone. No antigen is known for it. The sample holds no much larger clone one base away, and base qualities are not on file. Whole blood was collected in K2EDTA tubes by collaborating institutions according to the institutions' own protocols. For TCRbeta analysis, collaborators shipped samples in one of three forms: frozen whole blood, isolated PBMCs, or DNA extracted from either of those sample types. Rearrangement joined TRBV6-5 to TRBJ2-3; TRBD2 lines up with 8 middle nucleotides. The sequenced material came from peripheral blood. The source of this sequence is a woman of 80 years or more with acute or convalescent COVID-19. The nucleotide sequence reads TGTGCCAGCAGCCCGACTAGCGACCGGTTGTATTTT. Translation gives CASSPTSDRLYF.